This T cell receptor beta chain was recovered during a study of cytomegalovirus exposure and HLA in healthy donors. Study-wide findings and caveats: A missense DCLRE1C variant was associated with V- and J-gene trimming of TCR beta chains in a later analysis, and an independent cohort replicated the association. Solely CMV serostatus was available to characterize immune exposure. Common viral pathogens seemed to be connected with several of the most significant clusters, according to a later analysis.

Germline V CDR1 and CDR2: MGHRA, YSYEKL. The V and J ends lost 0 bases and 1 base, in that order; junction bases with no gene match: 2. This CDR3 region has 15 residues. This clone was observed a handful of times. Its antigen is undetermined. This PCR relied on a set of 60 Vbeta primers and 13 Jbeta primers. Assay used: immunoSEQ multiplex PCR; TCRdb lists only in-frame clones, some missing. The sample carries over 75,000 clones, approximately 80% recorded once. The V call is TRBV4-1, the J call TRBJ1-1; 7 nucleotides line up with TRBD1. The receptor was derived from a man aged 25-40 years in good health and CMV-seropositive. Sequencing input: PBMCs. The CDR3 protein is CASSQDNRGNTEAFF. CDR3 sequence (DNA): TGCGCCAGCAGCCAAGATAACAGGGGGAACACTGAAGCTTTCTTT.